The 12 T cell receptor beta chains below were found in one sample sequenced in a study of blood T cells in healthy people across ages. Using a J-beta primer mix together with a sample-barcoded 5' primer, a second PCR was run for roughly 7 to 12 cycles. TCRdb reprocessed the 5' RACE reads with MiXCR, giving one entry per CDR3 protein. The sample holds roughly 1,700,000 distinct CDR3 sequences; roughly 28% are singletons and the top ten take 7.7%. The sequencing input was blood. These receptor sequences come from a woman younger than 45 in good health.

This clonotype was detected a few times. The rearrangement links TRBV3-1 to TRBJ2-1, with 8 bases matching TRBD2. V shed 4 bases and J 6 bases; nucleotides not matched to a gene: 11. Germline CDR1 is LGHDT and CDR2 is YNNKEL (reference sequence). The CDR3 extends over 16 amino acids. CDR3 sequence (DNA): TGTGCCAGCAGCCGCGGACTAGCAAACAGGGCCAATGAGCAGTTCTTC. The encoded protein is CASSRGLANRANEQFF.

This clonotype appeared many times. The rearrangement uses TRBV5-1 and TRBJ2-7; the match to TRBD2 covers 7 bases. Germline V lookup: CDR1 SGHRS, CDR2 YFSETQ. This CDR3 has 14 amino acids. The junction had 9 bases not matched to a gene; V was cut back by 3 bases and J by 6 bases. DNA for the CDR3: TGCGCCAGCAGCTACCCGGAGAAGCGGGGCGAGCAGTACTTC. This encodes CASSYPEKRGEQYF.

There are a few counts of this clonotype. The chain joins TRBV7-2 to TRBJ2-5; D perhaps matches TRBD2 (6 bases). This CDR3 is built from 15 residues. Per germline, CDR1 SGHTA and CDR2 FQGNSA. V lost 5 bases to trimming and J lost 11 bases, with 24 bases between them. In nucleotides, the CDR3 is TGTGCCAGCAGCCCGGGACTTACCCCGACTGGTGAGCAGTACTTC. Translating gives CASSPGLTPTGEQYF. Full variable domain (rest looked up from reference TRBV7-2 and TRBJ2-5): GAGVSQSPSNKVTEKGKDVELRCDPISGHTALYWYRQSLGQGLEFLIYFQGNSAPDKSGLPSDRFSAERTGGSVSTLTIQRTQQEDSAVYLCASSPGLTPTGEQYFGPGTRLLVL.

The chain recombines TRBV20-1 with TRBJ1-2; 10 nucleotides line up with TRBD1. With 0 bases clipped from V and 9 bases from J, the junction kept 7 bases outside the gene matches. This CDR3 contains 14 residues. The germline CDR1 and CDR2 sequences are DFQATT and SNEGSKA (reference sequence). CDR3 loop: CSARDGQGVPRYTF. The CDR3 DNA reads TGCAGTGCTAGAGATGGACAGGGGGTCCCTCGCTACACCTTC.

This clonotype was detected ten times or more. The chain combines TRBV7-9 with TRBJ2-5; D unresolved. Trimming took 2 bases from V and 5 from J, leaving 9 bases between them. Germline V gene lookup returns CDR1 SEHNR and CDR2 FQNEAQ (reference sequence). The CDR3 totals 13 residues. In DNA, the CDR3 is TGTGCCAGCAGCTTAAATGTTGGGGAGACCCAGTACTTC. It yields the protein CASSLNVGETQYF.

This rearrangement joins TRBV11-2 to TRBJ2-3, with TRBD2 identical over 9 bases. The V gene's germline CDR1 is SGHAT and CDR2 FQNNGV. V lost 6 bases, J lost 1 base, and 8 bases stayed unmatched. The CDR3 is 16 amino acids. The CDR3, as DNA: TGTGCCAGCAGGGACGGACTAGCGATACGCACAGATACGCAGTATTTT. Its translation: CASRDGLAIRTDTQYF.

About this clonotype itself: One junction end does not reproduce the germline sequence, and a read error may be involved. J is TRBJ2-7 and V is TRBV7-7; D ambiguous. CDR1 SSHAT and CDR2 FNYEAQ come from the germline V gene (reference sequence). The CDR3 is made up of 13 amino acids. The CDR3 DNA is TGTGCTAGCAGCCTAAATCAAGTCCGGGAGCAGTACTTC. Protein product: CASSLNQVREQYF.

This clonotype was detected once. The junction departs from the called germline gene at one end, perhaps through a read error. The chain uses TRBV20-1 and TRBJ2-7; 10 positions agree with TRBD2. CDR1 is DFQATT, CDR2 SNEGSKA, per germline (reference sequence). This CDR3 is built from 15 residues. The CDR3 loop reads CSASPSGTSDYERYF. The CDR3 nucleotides are TGCAGTGCTAGCCCCTCCGGGACTAGCGACTACGAGCGGTACTTC.

This chain joins TRBV13 and TRBJ2-3; 9 bases line up with TRBD2. The V gene's germline CDR1 is PRHDT and CDR2 FYEKMQ (reference sequence). With V trimmed by 5 bases and J by 6 bases, 12 bases remained unmatched. The CDR3 consists of 16 residues. CDR3 loop: CASSPGVRGGRDTQYF. DNA for the CDR3: TGTGCCAGCAGCCCGGGAGTGCGGGGGGGCCGGGATACGCAGTATTTT.

This sequence joins TRBV6-6 and TRBJ2-4, with D possibly being TRBD2 (5 bases). From germline, CDR1 is MNHNY and CDR2 SVGAGI (reference sequence). Trimming removed 5 bases from V and 1 base from J, with 9 bases in between. The CDR3 sequence is 14 residues long. CDR3 bases: TGTGCCAGCAGTGCCCCGGGGGCCAAAAACATTCAGTACTTC. Protein sequence: CASSAPGAKNIQYF.

This clonotype came up many times. The V call is TRBV12-3 or TRBV12-4, the J call TRBJ2-1, with D perhaps TRBD1 (5 bases). V lost 5 bases, J lost 13 bases, and 15 bases lay in between. CDR3 size: 12 residues. The CDR3 DNA sequence: TGTGCCAGCAGTGGGGCCCGGATGAGCCAGTTCTTC. This sequence encodes CASSGARMSQFF.

The chain links TRBV18 to TRBJ2-5, with 10 bases aligning to TRBD2. The J segment lost 1 base and the V segment lost 6 bases, leaving 5 bases of the junction unmatched. Germline CDR1 reads KGHSH; CDR2 reads LQKENI. The CDR3 is 15 residues long. The CDR3 region is CASSERTSGQETQYF. The DNA for the CDR3 is TGTGCCAGCTCCGAACGGACTAGCGGCCAAGAGACCCAGTACTTC.